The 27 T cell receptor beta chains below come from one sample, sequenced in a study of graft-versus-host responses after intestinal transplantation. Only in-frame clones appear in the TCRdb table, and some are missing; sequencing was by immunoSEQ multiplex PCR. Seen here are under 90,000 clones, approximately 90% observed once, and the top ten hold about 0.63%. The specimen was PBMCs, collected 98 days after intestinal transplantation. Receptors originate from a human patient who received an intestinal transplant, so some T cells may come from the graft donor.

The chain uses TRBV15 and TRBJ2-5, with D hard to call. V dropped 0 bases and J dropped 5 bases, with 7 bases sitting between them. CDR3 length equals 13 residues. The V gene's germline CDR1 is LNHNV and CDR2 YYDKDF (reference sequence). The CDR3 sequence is CATSRDVWETQYF. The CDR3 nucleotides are TGTGCCACCAGCAGAGATGTCTGGGAGACCCAGTACTTC.

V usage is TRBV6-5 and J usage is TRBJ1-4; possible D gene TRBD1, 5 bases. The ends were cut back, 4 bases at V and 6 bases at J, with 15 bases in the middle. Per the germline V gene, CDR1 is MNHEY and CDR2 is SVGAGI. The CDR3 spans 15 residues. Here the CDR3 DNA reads TGTGCCAGCAGTTTTATGCGGGGGGAATATGAAAAACTGTTTTTT. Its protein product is CASSFMRGEYEKLFF.

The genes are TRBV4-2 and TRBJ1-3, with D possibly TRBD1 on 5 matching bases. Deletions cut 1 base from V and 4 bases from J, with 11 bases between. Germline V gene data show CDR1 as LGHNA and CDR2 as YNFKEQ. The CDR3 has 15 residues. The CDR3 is CASSQGRDGGNTIYF. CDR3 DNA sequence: TGTGCCAGCAGCCAAGGCCGGGACGGGGGAAACACCATATATTTT.

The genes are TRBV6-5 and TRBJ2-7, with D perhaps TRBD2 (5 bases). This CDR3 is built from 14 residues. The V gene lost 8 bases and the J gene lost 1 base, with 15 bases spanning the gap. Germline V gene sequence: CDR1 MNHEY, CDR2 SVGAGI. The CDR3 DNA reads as TGTGCCAGCGGTTGGAGCGGTTCATCCTACGAGCAGTACTTC. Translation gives CASGWSGSSYEQYF.

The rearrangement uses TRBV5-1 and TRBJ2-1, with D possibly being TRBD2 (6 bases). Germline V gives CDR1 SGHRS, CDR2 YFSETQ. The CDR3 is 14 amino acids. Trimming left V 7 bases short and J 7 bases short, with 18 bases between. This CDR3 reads CASLGGLGSNEQFF. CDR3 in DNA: TGCGCCAGCTTGGGGGGACTCGGGTCGAATGAGCAGTTCTTC.

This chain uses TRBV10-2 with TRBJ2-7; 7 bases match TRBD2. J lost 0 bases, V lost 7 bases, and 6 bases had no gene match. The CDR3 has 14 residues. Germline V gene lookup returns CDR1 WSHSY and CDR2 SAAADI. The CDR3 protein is CASKNSGSSYEQYF. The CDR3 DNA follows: TGCGCCAGCAAGAATAGCGGGTCCTCCTACGAGCAGTACTTC.

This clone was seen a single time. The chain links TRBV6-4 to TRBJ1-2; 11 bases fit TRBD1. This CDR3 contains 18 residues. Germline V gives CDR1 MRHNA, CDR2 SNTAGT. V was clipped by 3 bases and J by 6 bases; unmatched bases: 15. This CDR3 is CASSDYPRTGGLVDGYTF. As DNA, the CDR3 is TGTGCCAGCAGTGATTACCCCCGGACAGGGGGCCTTGTAGATGGCTACACCTTC.

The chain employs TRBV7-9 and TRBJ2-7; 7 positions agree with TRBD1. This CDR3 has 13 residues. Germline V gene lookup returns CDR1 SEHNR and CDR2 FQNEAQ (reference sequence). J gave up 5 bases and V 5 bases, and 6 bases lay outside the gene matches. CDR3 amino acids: CASSPRDSHEQYF. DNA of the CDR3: TGTGCCAGCAGCCCCCGGGACAGCCACGAGCAGTACTTC.

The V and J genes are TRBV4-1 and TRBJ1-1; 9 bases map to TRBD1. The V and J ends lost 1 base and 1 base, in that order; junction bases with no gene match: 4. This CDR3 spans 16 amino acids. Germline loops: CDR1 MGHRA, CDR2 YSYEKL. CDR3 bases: TGCGCCAGCAGCCAAGTCCGGACAGGGGAGAACACTGAAGCTTTCTTT. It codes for CASSQVRTGENTEAFF.

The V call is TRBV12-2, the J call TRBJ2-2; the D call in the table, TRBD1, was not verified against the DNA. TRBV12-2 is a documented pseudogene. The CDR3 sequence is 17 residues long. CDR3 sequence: CASRPAVKGANTGELFF. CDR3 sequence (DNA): TGTGCAAGTCGCCCTGCTGTTAAGGGGGCTAACACCGGGGAGCTGTTTTTT.

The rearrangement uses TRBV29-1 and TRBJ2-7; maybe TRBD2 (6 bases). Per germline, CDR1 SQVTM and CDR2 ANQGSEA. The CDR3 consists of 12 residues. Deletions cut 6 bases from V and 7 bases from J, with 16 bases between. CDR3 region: CSVETGGGEQYF. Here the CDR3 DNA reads TGCAGCGTCGAGACTGGTGGGGGGGAGCAGTACTTC.

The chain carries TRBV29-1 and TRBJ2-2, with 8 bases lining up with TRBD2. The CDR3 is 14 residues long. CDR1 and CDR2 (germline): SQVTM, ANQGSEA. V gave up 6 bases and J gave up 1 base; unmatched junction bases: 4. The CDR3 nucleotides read TGCAGCGTGGGGCTAGCGGGGAACACCGGGGAGCTGTTTTTT. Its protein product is CSVGLAGNTGELFF.

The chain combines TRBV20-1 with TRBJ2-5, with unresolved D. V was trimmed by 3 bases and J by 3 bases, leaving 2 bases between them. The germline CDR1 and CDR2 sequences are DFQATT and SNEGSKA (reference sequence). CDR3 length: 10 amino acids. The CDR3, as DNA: TGCAGTGCTAGGGAAGAGACCCAGTACTTC. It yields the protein CSAREETQYF.

CDR3 DNA: TGTGCCAGCAGCTTAGGGACAGGGTCCTACGAGCAGTACTTC. Translated, it gives CASSLGTGSYEQYF. The rearrangement uses TRBV7-9 and TRBJ2-7, with 8 bases matching TRBD1. Germline assignment: CDR1 SEHNR and CDR2 FQNEAQ (reference sequence). The CDR3 has 14 amino acids. After removal of 1 base from V and 1 base from J, the junction contained 0 bases not matched to a gene.

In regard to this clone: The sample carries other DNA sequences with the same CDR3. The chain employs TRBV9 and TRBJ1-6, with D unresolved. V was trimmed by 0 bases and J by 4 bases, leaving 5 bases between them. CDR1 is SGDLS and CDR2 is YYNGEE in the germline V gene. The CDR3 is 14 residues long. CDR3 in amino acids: CASSVEGYNSPLHF. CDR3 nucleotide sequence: TGTGCCAGCAGCGTAGAGGGTTATAATTCACCCCTCCACTTT.

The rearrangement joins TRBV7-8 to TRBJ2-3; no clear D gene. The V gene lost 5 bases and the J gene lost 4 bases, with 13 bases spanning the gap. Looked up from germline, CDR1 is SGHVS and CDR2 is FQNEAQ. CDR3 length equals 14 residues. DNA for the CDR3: TGTGCCAGCAGCCAAAGGTGCTCCGCAGATACGCAGTATTTT. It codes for CASSQRCSADTQYF.

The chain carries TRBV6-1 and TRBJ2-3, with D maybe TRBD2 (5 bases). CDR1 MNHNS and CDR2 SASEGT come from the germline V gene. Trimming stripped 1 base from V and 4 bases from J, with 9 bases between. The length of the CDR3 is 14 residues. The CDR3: CASSEVGVSDTQYF. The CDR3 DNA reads TGTGCCAGCAGTGAAGTGGGAGTATCAGATACGCAGTATTTT.

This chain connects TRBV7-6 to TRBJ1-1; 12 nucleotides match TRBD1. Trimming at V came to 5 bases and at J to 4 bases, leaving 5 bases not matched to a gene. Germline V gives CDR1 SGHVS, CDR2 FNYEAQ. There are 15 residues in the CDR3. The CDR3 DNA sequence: TGTGCCAGCAGCCCGGGGACAGGGGGCGGCACTGAAGCTTTCTTT. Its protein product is CASSPGTGGGTEAFF.

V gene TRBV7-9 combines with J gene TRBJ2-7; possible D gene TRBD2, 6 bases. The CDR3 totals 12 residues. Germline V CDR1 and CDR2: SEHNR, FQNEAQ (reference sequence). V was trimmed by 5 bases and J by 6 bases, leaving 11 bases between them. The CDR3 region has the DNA TGTGCCAGCAGCCTATCGGGGGTCGAGCAGTACTTC. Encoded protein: CASSLSGVEQYF.

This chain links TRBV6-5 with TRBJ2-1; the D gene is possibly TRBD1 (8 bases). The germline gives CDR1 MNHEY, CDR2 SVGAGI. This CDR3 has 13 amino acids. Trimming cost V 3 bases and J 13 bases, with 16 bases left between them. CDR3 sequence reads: CASSYNTGGGQFF. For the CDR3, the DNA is TGTGCCAGCAGTTATAATACAGGGGGGGGCCAGTTCTTC.

The DNA for the CDR3 is TGTGCCAGTAGTTCGGGGACTAGCGGATCCTCCTACAATGAGCAGTTCTTC. Amino acid sequence: CASSSGTSGSSYNEQFF. The rearrangement links TRBV19 to TRBJ2-1; 11 positions agree with TRBD2. V dropped 5 bases and J dropped 0; count of bases not matched to a gene: 6. Germline-derived CDR1 and CDR2 are LNHDA and SQIVND (reference sequence). The CDR3 runs to 17 residues.

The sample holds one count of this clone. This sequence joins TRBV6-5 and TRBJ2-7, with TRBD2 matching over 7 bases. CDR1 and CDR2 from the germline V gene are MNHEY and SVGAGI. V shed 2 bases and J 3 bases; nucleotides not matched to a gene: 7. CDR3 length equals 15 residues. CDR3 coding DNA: TGTGCCAGCAGTTACAGCGGGGAAGCGGGCTACGAGCAGTACTTC. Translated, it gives CASSYSGEAGYEQYF.

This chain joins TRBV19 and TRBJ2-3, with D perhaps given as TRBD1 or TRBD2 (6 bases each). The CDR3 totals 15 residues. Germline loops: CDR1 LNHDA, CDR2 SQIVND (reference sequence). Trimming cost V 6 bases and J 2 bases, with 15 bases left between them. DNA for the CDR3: TGTGCCAGTAGCGCTCCGGGGGCCCTCACAGATACGCAGTATTTT. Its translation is CASSAPGALTDTQYF.

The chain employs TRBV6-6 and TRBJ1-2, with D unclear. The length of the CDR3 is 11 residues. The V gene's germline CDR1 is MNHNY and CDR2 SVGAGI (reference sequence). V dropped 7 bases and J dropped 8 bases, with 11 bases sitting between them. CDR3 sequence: CASTAEGGYTF. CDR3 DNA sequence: TGTGCCAGCACTGCCGAGGGCGGCTACACCTTC.

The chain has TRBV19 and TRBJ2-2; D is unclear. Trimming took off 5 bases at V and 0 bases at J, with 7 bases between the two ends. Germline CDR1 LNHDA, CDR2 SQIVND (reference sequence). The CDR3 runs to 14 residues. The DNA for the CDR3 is TGTGCCAGTAGTCGTATCCCGAACACCGGGGAGCTGTTTTTT. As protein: CASSRIPNTGELFF.

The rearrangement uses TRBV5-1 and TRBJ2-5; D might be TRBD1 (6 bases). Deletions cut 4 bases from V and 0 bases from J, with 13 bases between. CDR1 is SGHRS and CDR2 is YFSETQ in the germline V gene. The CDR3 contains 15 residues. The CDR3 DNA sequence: TGCGCCAGCAGCCGTGGACAGAAGTACCAAGAGACCCAGTACTTC. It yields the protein CASSRGQKYQETQYF.

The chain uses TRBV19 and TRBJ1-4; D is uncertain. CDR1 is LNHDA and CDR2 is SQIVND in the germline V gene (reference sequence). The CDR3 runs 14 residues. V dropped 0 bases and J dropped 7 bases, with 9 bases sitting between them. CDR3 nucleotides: TGTGCCAGTAGTATAGAAGGTGGAGGTGAAAAACTGTTTTTT. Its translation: CASSIEGGGEKLFF.